Presented here are 29 T cell receptor beta chains from one specimen sequenced in a study of post-analysis software for immune sequencing data. These receptors' targets are unknown. The study's findings and limits: Patients used several TRBV segments, including TRBV5-6, TRBV5-1 and TRBV20-1, more often than controls.

Prepared libraries of TCR beta cDNA carried unique molecular identifiers. TCRdb ran MiXCR on the PCR reads and lists one entry per CDR3 protein. Of fewer than 850,000 distinct CDR3 sequences listed, 25% to 30% are singletons. Sequencing was done on a sample of blood. These receptors were collected from a girl between 5 and 17 years old with multiple sclerosis.

The V and J genes are TRBV29-1 and TRBJ2-7; D possibly uses TRBD1 or TRBD2 (5 bases each). CDR1 and CDR2 (germline): SQVTM, ANQGSEA. V dropped 4 bases and J dropped 6 bases, with 22 bases sitting between them. This CDR3 has 15 residues. CDR3 amino acids: CSVAIRAGSLGEQYF. The CDR3, as DNA: TGCAGCGTTGCCATAAGGGCAGGGAGTTTGGGCGAGCAGTACTTC.

The J gene is TRBJ1-2, the V gene TRBV20-1; D uncertain. Per the germline V gene, CDR1 is DFQATT and CDR2 is SNEGSKA (reference sequence). The V gene lost 5 bases and the J gene lost 2 bases, with 18 bases spanning the gap. The CDR3 sequence is 15 residues long. The CDR3 nucleotides are TGCAGTGCTTTCCGGGCCACTATCTCGAACTATGGCTACACCTTC. Amino acids: CSAFRATISNYGYTF.

In its sample, this clonotype was seen a few times. This rearrangement joins TRBV28 to TRBJ2-7; D perhaps matches TRBD2 (5 bases). Judging by the DNA end, TRBJ2-5 fits better; the J call may be wrong. CDR3 length equals 16 residues. Per germline, CDR1 MDHEN and CDR2 SYDVKM. This chain's CDR3 is CASSPSAANRGKTQYF. The CDR3 DNA sequence: TGTGCCAGCAGTCCTTCGGCCGCTAACCGGGGAAAGACCCAGTACTTC.

This clonotype has only a few counts. The chain is built from TRBV20-1 and TRBJ2-7; 10 bases match TRBD2. CDR3 length: 18 amino acids. Unmatched junction bases numbered 18, after V lost 4 bases and J lost 3 bases. Germline assignment: CDR1 DFQATT and CDR2 SNEGSKA (reference sequence). The CDR3 bases are TGCAGTGCTATTAAAGACAGGGGAACTAGCGGGACGATCTACGAGCAGTACTTC. Amino acid sequence: CSAIKDRGTSGTIYEQYF.

In DNA form, the CDR3 reads TGTGCCAGCAGCCAAGATCGATTAGCGGGGGAGCAGACCCAGTACTTC. It translates to CASSQDRLAGEQTQYF. The rearrangement uses TRBV4-2 and TRBJ2-5, with TRBD2 matching 9 bases. V shed 0 bases, J shed 6 bases, and the junction held 8 bases outside the gene matches. Germline CDR1 and CDR2: LGHNA and YNFKEQ. The CDR3 contains 16 residues.

The gene calls are TRBV19 and TRBJ2-4; 7 nucleotides line up with TRBD1. The CDR3 has 14 residues. Germline V lookup: CDR1 LNHDA, CDR2 SQIVND (reference sequence). V was clipped by 8 bases and J by 0 bases; unmatched bases: 4. Written as DNA, the CDR3 is TGTGCCAGTGGGACAGAGTTAGCCAAAAACATTCAGTACTTC. Its protein is CASGTELAKNIQYF.

This clonotype was picked up many times. This chain joins TRBV6-5 and TRBJ2-3; D might be TRBD2 (5 bases). Trimming cost V 0 bases and J 4 bases, with 11 bases left between them. CDR3 length: 15 amino acids. Germline V CDR1 and CDR2: MNHEY, SVGAGI. CDR3: CASSYSGIAPDTQYF. The CDR3 DNA reads TGTGCCAGCAGTTACTCTGGGATAGCGCCAGATACGCAGTATTTT.

The chain couples TRBV14 to TRBJ2-1, with 9 nucleotides matching TRBD2. This CDR3 contains 18 residues. V was clipped by 3 bases and J by 1 base; unmatched bases: 10. Per germline, CDR1 SGHDN and CDR2 FVKESK. The CDR3 here is CASSHFGLAGTSYNEQFF. DNA for the CDR3: TGTGCCAGCAGCCACTTCGGGCTAGCGGGGACATCCTACAATGAGCAGTTCTTC.

The V call is TRBV12-3 or TRBV12-4, the J call TRBJ2-6; D is perhaps TRBD1 or TRBD2 (5 bases each). CDR3 length equals 17 residues. Trimming cost V 3 bases and J 0 bases, with 12 bases left between them. CDR3 sequence reads: CASSLKGPRSGANVLTF. CDR3 nucleotides: TGTGCCAGCAGTTTGAAGGGACCCCGCTCTGGGGCCAACGTCCTGACTTTC.

This clonotype was detected only a few times. The chain joins TRBV12-3 or TRBV12-4 to TRBJ2-5; 8 bases fit TRBD2. The J segment lost 5 bases and the V segment lost 6 bases, leaving 11 bases of the junction unmatched. CDR3 length: 15 amino acids. Written as DNA, the CDR3 is TGTGCCAGCAGCCGCCCAAGCGGGAGTGGGGAGACCCAGTACTTC. Amino acid sequence: CASSRPSGSGETQYF.

The sample holds a few counts of this clonotype. The CDR3 nucleotides are TGTGCCAGCAGTTTATCTAGCGGGCGCTCCTACAATGAGCAGTTCTTC. It translates to CASSLSSGRSYNEQFF. This rearrangement joins TRBV28 to TRBJ2-1; 8 nucleotides agree with TRBD2. Germline CDR1 reads MDHEN; CDR2 reads SYDVKM. This CDR3 region has 16 residues. Germline trimming cut 1 base from V and 0 bases from J; bases unmatched to any gene: 2.

This clonotype occurred once. V and J are TRBV19 and TRBJ1-1; a weak D match, TRBD1 (5 bases). This CDR3 comprises 14 residues. V was shortened by 9 bases and J by 5 bases, with 19 bases between the two germline ends. Looked up from germline, CDR1 is LNHDA and CDR2 is SQIVND (reference sequence). CDR3 DNA sequence: TGTGCCAGGGGGACGGGGCGACGATGGACTGAAGCTTTCTTT. Translating it yields CARGTGRRWTEAFF.

This chain connects TRBV7-2 to TRBJ1-5, with 7 positions matching TRBD1. The CDR3 is made up of 15 amino acids. The germline V gene has CDR1 SGHTA and CDR2 FQGNSA. The trim removed 5 bases at V and 5 bases at J, leaving 9 bases unmatched. The CDR3 DNA follows: TGTGCCAGCAGCCCGGGGGGACAGATCTATCAGCCCCAGCATTTT. Protein product: CASSPGGQIYQPQHF.

This clonotype was counted between two and nine times. This rearrangement joins TRBV7-2 to TRBJ2-1, with 7 bases matching TRBD2. The ends lost 5 bases at V and 9 bases at J; junction bases unmatched: 13. The CDR3 runs to 15 residues. CDR1 and CDR2 (germline): SGHTA, FQGNSA. The CDR3 coding sequence is TGTGCCAGCAGCCAAGCGGGAAAAGGGCGGGGTGAGCAGTTCTTC. As protein: CASSQAGKGRGEQFF. Full variable domain (missing parts from reference TRBV7-2 and TRBJ2-1): GAGVSQSPSNKVTEKGKDVELRCDPISGHTALYWYRQSLGQGLEFLIYFQGNSAPDKSGLPSDRFSAERTGGSVSTLTIQRTQQEDSAVYLCASSQAGKGRGEQFFGPGTRLTVL.

This sequence joins TRBV20-1 and TRBJ2-1, with TRBD2 matching over 8 bases. Germline trimming cut 5 bases from V and 8 bases from J; bases unmatched to any gene: 11. From germline, CDR1 is DFQATT and CDR2 SNEGSKA (reference sequence). The CDR3 contains 14 residues. The CDR3 loop reads CSAGFPGGADEQFF. Written as DNA, the CDR3 is TGCAGTGCTGGGTTTCCGGGGGGGGCCGATGAGCAGTTCTTC.

The chain links TRBV6-5 to TRBJ2-1; 9 nucleotides match TRBD1. The CDR3 runs 12 residues. In germline, CDR1 is MNHEY, CDR2 SVGAGI. V trimming: 10 bases; J trimming: 10 bases; junction bases outside the gene matches: 8. The CDR3 loop reads CATVGQGREQFF. The CDR3 region has the DNA TGTGCCACCGTGGGACAGGGAAGGGAGCAGTTCTTC.

The chain joins TRBV12-3 or TRBV12-4 to TRBJ2-1; maybe TRBD2 (6 bases). V gave up 8 bases and J gave up 6 bases, with 14 bases separating them. The CDR3 consists of 13 residues. The CDR3 reads CASLKGRLNEQFF. In DNA form, the CDR3 reads TGTGCCAGCCTAAAAGGGAGGCTCAATGAGCAGTTCTTC.

The chain has TRBV20-1 and TRBJ1-1; 8 bases are a match to TRBD1. The length of the CDR3 is 12 residues. The germline CDR1 and CDR2 sequences are DFQATT and SNEGSKA (reference sequence). V gave up 2 bases and J gave up 10 bases; unmatched junction bases: 6. The CDR3 is CSARQGASSAFF. CDR3 sequence (DNA): TGCAGTGCTAGACAGGGGGCCTCCTCAGCTTTCTTT.

There are a few counts of this clonotype. The rearrangement joins TRBV7-2 to TRBJ2-5; TRBD1 matches at 12 bases. V was clipped by 5 bases and J by 2 bases; unmatched bases: 6. Germline lookup yields CDR1 SGHTA and CDR2 FQGNSA. This CDR3 comprises 16 residues. The CDR3 DNA reads as TGTGCCAGCAGCCTCCGGGACAGGGGGCTTCAAGAGACCCAGTACTTC. Amino acid sequence: CASSLRDRGLQETQYF.

The chain combines TRBV20-1 with TRBJ2-4, with 7 bases identical to TRBD2. The end of the DNA aligns better with TRBJ2-7, so the J call may be wrong. CDR1 and CDR2 from the germline V gene are DFQATT and SNEGSKA (reference sequence). This CDR3 is 16 amino acids long. The CDR3 coding sequence is TGCAGTGCTAGAGATCATACGGCGGGAGTGCTCTACGAGCAGTACTTC. Amino acids: CSARDHTAGVLYEQYF.

This clonotype was seen ten or more times. The chain recombines TRBV20-1 with TRBJ2-7, with no clear D. Trimming took 3 bases from V and 0 from J, leaving 9 bases between them. CDR3 length: 13 amino acids. Germline lookup yields CDR1 DFQATT and CDR2 SNEGSKA (reference sequence). CDR3 DNA: TGCAGTGCTAGGGAAGTCAGCTCCTACGAGCAGTACTTC. Translation gives CSAREVSSYEQYF.

This rearrangement joins TRBV27 to TRBJ1-2; D gene unclear. Trimming cost V 5 bases and J 4 bases, with 14 bases left between them. From germline, CDR1 is MNHEY and CDR2 SMNVEV (reference sequence). CDR3 size: 14 residues. The CDR3 region has the DNA TGTGCCAGCAGTCCCGACACGGAGATCTATGGCTACACCTTC. It is translated as CASSPDTEIYGYTF.

In regard to this clonotype: At one end the junction does not follow the germline gene, possibly because of a read error. The chain links TRBV25-1 to TRBJ2-5, with a weak D call TRBD1 (5 bases). This CDR3 has 13 residues. In germline, CDR1 is MGHDK, CDR2 SYGVNS. CDR3 in amino acids: CASSDSDQGTQYF. In DNA form, the CDR3 reads TGTGCCAGCAGCGACAGCGACCAAGGGACCCAGTACTTC.

This clonotype was counted a few times. The chain is built from TRBV20-1 and TRBJ2-1; D is perhaps TRBD2 (5 bases). Germline CDR1 is DFQATT and CDR2 is SNEGSKA (reference sequence). CDR3 length equals 14 residues. The germline V and J ends were trimmed by 5 bases and 7 bases, with 18 bases remaining between them. The CDR3 DNA reads as TGCAGTGCTGGGGAGAGGTTGATGCGGAATGAGCAGTTCTTC. It translates to CSAGERLMRNEQFF.

The chain joins TRBV27 to TRBJ2-1, with 9 bases fitting TRBD1. Germline CDR1 is MNHEY and CDR2 is SMNVEV (reference sequence). V lost 3 bases, J lost 8 bases, and 8 bases stayed unmatched. CDR3 length equals 15 residues. CDR3 sequence (DNA): TGTGCCAGCAGTTTTGTCAACAGGGGGCGGCATGAGCAGTTCTTC. Encoded protein: CASSFVNRGRHEQFF.

Comments on this clonotype: Compared with germline, one end of the junction differs, possibly owing to a read error. The chain couples TRBV12-3 or TRBV12-4 to TRBJ2-3; D remains unclear. The CDR3 contains 12 residues. The CDR3 is CASSLRTDTEYF. DNA for the CDR3: TGTGCCAGCAGTTTGCGAACAGATACGGAGTATTTT.

The gene calls are TRBV7-9 and TRBJ2-3, with 9 bases matching TRBD1. CDR1 is SEHNR, CDR2 FQNEAQ, per germline (reference sequence). J was trimmed by 6 bases and V by 10 bases; bases with no gene match: 5. The CDR3 runs to 12 residues. This CDR3 reads CATTGGEDTQYF. The CDR3 DNA reads as TGTGCCACTACAGGGGGCGAGGATACGCAGTATTTT. Combining the CDR3 with reference TRBV7-9 and TRBJ2-3 gives the whole variable domain DTGVSQNPRHKITKRGQNVTFRCDPISEHNRLYWYRQTLGQGPEFLTYFQNEAQLEKSRLLSDRFSAERPKGSFSTLEIQRTEQGDSAMYLCATTGGEDTQYFGPGTRLTVL.

The CDR3 reads CASSVGLTKNEQFF. CDR3 nucleotide sequence: TGCGCCAGCAGCGTGGGCCTAACGAAGAATGAGCAGTTCTTC. The chain links TRBV5-1 to TRBJ2-1, with no clear D. The CDR3 consists of 14 residues. Trimming cost V 4 bases and J 7 bases, with 15 bases left between them. Germline V gives CDR1 SGHRS, CDR2 YFSETQ.

As concerns this clonotype: This may be a read error: a much more frequent sequence differs by one nucleotide. The gene calls are TRBV27 and TRBJ2-4; a possible D gene is TRBD1 (6 bases). This CDR3 region has 16 residues. CDR1 MNHEY and CDR2 SMNVEV come from the germline V gene (reference sequence). As DNA, the CDR3 is TGTGCCAACAGTTTCGGGGTCCCAGACAGGAAAAACATTCAGTACTTC. Amino acids: CANSFGVPDRKNIQYF.